The 14 T cell receptor beta chains presented below share a single source sample, sequenced in a study of T cells after somatic rescue of genetic block. Using immunoSEQ multiplex PCR, the repertoire was profiled, and TCRdb retains in-frame clones only, with some absent. The table includes tens of thousands of clones, 85% to 90% detected once. The sequenced sample consisted of peripheral blood mononuclear cells (PBMCs). These TCRs come from a young woman.

This clone showed up just once. The rearrangement joins TRBV2 to TRBJ1-4, with 12 positions matching TRBD1. This CDR3 is 15 amino acids long. Losses at the gene ends were 3 bases for V and 7 bases for J; bases not matched to a gene: 3. Germline V gives CDR1 SNHLY, CDR2 FYNNEI. CDR3 nucleotide sequence: TGTGCCAGCAGTGACCGGGACAGGGGGCTTGAAAAACTGTTTTTT. It translates to CASSDRDRGLEKLFF.

The chain carries TRBV4-2 and TRBJ2-2, with D possibly being TRBD1 (6 bases). V was clipped by 6 bases and J by 3 bases, with 14 bases between them. CDR3 size: 15 residues. Germline V gives CDR1 LGHNA, CDR2 YNFKEQ. The CDR3 loop is CASSQSRGYTGELFF. Written as DNA, the CDR3 is TGTGCCAGCAGTCAATCCAGGGGATACACCGGGGAGCTGTTTTTT.

CDR3 sequence: CASSWDPNNEQFF. The CDR3 DNA reads TGTGCCAGCAGCTGGGATCCCAACAATGAGCAGTTCTTC. The chain employs TRBV9 and TRBJ2-1; unclear D gene. The germline V gene encodes CDR1 SGDLS and CDR2 YYNGEE. The CDR3 totals 13 residues. Trimming left V 4 bases short and J 5 bases short, with 10 bases between.

This clone came up a few times. The gene calls are TRBV28 and TRBJ2-5, with TRBD2 matching over 8 bases. With 2 bases clipped from V and 5 bases from J, the junction kept 4 bases outside the gene matches. The CDR3 runs to 14 residues. Germline values: CDR1 MDHEN, CDR2 SYDVKM. The CDR3 coding sequence is TGTGCCAGCAGTTTAGGGCGGGAGGTTGAGACCCAGTACTTC. Encoded protein: CASSLGREVETQYF.

The chain couples TRBV5-1 to TRBJ2-5; 8 positions match TRBD1. The CDR3 runs 16 residues. Germline CDR1 is SGHRS and CDR2 is YFSETQ. V lost 0 bases and J lost 5; bases outside the gene matches: 9. The CDR3 reads CASSLATGQGGETQYF. The CDR3 DNA reads as TGCGCCAGCAGCTTGGCGACTGGACAGGGTGGGGAGACCCAGTACTTC.

The chain carries TRBV10-3 and TRBJ1-2, with 7 bases fitting TRBD1. The V gene end was trimmed by 0 bases and the J gene end by 3 bases; junction bases not matched to a gene: 4. This CDR3 contains 15 residues. The germline gives CDR1 ENHRY, CDR2 SYGVKD. CDR3 protein: CAISESTGPDYGYTF. CDR3 DNA sequence: TGTGCCATCAGTGAGTCGACAGGGCCTGACTATGGCTACACCTTC.

The chain carries TRBV5-5 and TRBJ1-2; D unresolved. The CDR3 contains 16 residues. Germline loops: CDR1 SGHKS, CDR2 YYEKEE (reference sequence). The V and J ends lost 2 bases and 0 bases respectively, with 14 bases between them. CDR3 in DNA: TGTGCCAGCAGCTTCGTCGGAAGGAACCCTAACTATGGCTACACCTTC. Translation gives CASSFVGRNPNYGYTF.

V is TRBV6-4 and J is TRBJ2-3; maybe TRBD1 (5 bases). Germline V CDR1 and CDR2: MRHNA, SNTAGT. Trimming took off 6 bases at V and 3 bases at J, with 10 bases between the two ends. The CDR3 sequence is 13 residues long. The CDR3 nucleotides are TGTGCCAGCAGCGTGACAGAGACAGATACGCAGTATTTT. Translation gives CASSVTETDTQYF.

The chain recombines TRBV4-1 with TRBJ2-3; 8 bases match TRBD2. J gave up 1 base and V 5 bases, and 11 bases lay outside the gene matches. The CDR3 totals 17 residues. Germline CDR1 MGHRA, CDR2 YSYEKL. The CDR3 sequence is CASSWPLSGSGTDTQYF. CDR3 DNA sequence: TGCGCCAGCAGCTGGCCCCTGAGCGGGAGCGGCACAGATACGCAGTATTTT.

This clone was seen a single time. The chain joins TRBV5-6 to TRBJ2-3; D is possibly TRBD2 (7 bases). V lost 5 bases and J lost 8, with 24 bases in between. Germline values: CDR1 SGHDT, CDR2 YYEEEE. This CDR3 contains 16 residues. The CDR3: CASSPTPVGGARTQYF. The CDR3, as DNA: TGTGCCAGCAGTCCCACCCCCGTGGGGGGGGCTCGTACGCAGTATTTT.

V and J are TRBV27 and TRBJ1-5; 8 nucleotides match TRBD1. The V and J ends lost 6 bases and 3 bases, in that order; junction bases with no gene match: 10. In germline, CDR1 is MNHEY, CDR2 SMNVEV (reference sequence). CDR3 length: 16 residues. CDR3 protein: CASRPRGTGDNQPQHF. CDR3 sequence (DNA): TGTGCCAGCAGACCCAGGGGGACAGGTGACAATCAGCCCCAGCATTTT.

The rearrangement uses TRBV4-1 and TRBJ1-4; D not certain. The V end was cut by 4 bases, the J end by 4 bases, with 16 bases between. The CDR3 sequence is 16 residues long. Germline CDR1 is MGHRA and CDR2 is YSYEKL. For the CDR3, the DNA is TGCGCCAGCAGCCCGCGCGAGCCCGATAATAATGAAAAACTGTTTTTT. This sequence encodes CASSPREPDNNEKLFF.

Details on this clone: Relative to the germline gene, one junction end is altered; a read error may explain this. The rearrangement uses TRBV7-2 and TRBJ2-7; the D gene could be TRBD1 or TRBD2 (5 bases each). Per the germline V gene, CDR1 is SGHTA and CDR2 is FQGNSA. This CDR3 contains 11 residues. CDR3 region: CASSPGTEYTF. The DNA for the CDR3 is TGTGCCAGCAGCCCTGGGACCGAGTATACCTTC.

The chain is built from TRBV6-1 and TRBJ1-2; D is ambiguous. Germline V gene lookup returns CDR1 MNHNS and CDR2 SASEGT. V was shortened by 7 bases and J by 2 bases, with 17 bases between the two germline ends. The CDR3 runs 15 residues. CDR3 in amino acids: CASTREVGWNYGYTF. The CDR3 DNA follows: TGTGCCAGCACCCGGGAGGTAGGGTGGAACTATGGCTACACCTTC.